The 20 T cell receptor beta chains reported below all come from one sample, sequenced in a study of T cell clones after liver transplantation. The method was immunoSEQ multiplex PCR; TCRdb's version includes in-frame clones alone and lacks a portion of them. Here the sample spans roughly 100,000 clones, approximately 79% being singletons. Specimen: CD4+ T cells from blood, collected approximately 45 months after liver transplant. The receptor set was obtained from a human patient who received a liver transplant. The graft donor may have contributed some T cells.

The genes are TRBV7-2 and TRBJ1-2; a weak D match, TRBD1 (5 bases). With 5 bases removed from V and 5 bases from J, the gap between germline ends came to 24 bases. CDR3 length equals 17 residues. Germline V lookup: CDR1 SGHTA, CDR2 FQGNSA. The CDR3 sequence is CASSPTPRGDRTYGYTF. The CDR3, as DNA: TGTGCCAGCAGCCCCACACCCCGGGGCGACCGGACATATGGCTACACCTTC. Full variable domain (outside the CDR3, taken from reference TRBV7-2 and TRBJ1-2): GAGVSQSPSNKVTEKGKDVELRCDPISGHTALYWYRQSLGQGLEFLIYFQGNSAPDKSGLPSDRFSAERTGGSVSTLTIQRTQQEDSAVYLCASSPTPRGDRTYGYTFGSGTRLTVV.

This clone was observed a few times. The chain carries TRBV5-4 and TRBJ2-2; no reliable D call. Trimming stripped 2 bases from V and 4 bases from J, with 12 bases between. The germline V gene encodes CDR1 SGHNT and CDR2 YYREEE (reference sequence). The CDR3 is 15 residues long. CDR3 amino acids: CASSLSGSRTGELFF. The DNA of the CDR3 is TGTGCCAGCAGCTTATCTGGTTCCCGCACCGGGGAGCTGTTTTTT.

The chain uses TRBV7-3 and TRBJ2-1; tentatively, D is TRBD1 (5 bases). The CDR3 has 14 amino acids. The germline V gene encodes CDR1 SGHTA and CDR2 FQGTGA. V gave up 2 bases and J gave up 0 bases, with 5 bases separating them. The CDR3 DNA reads TGTGCCAGCAGCTTAGGGGCCTCCTACAATGAGCAGTTCTTC. Protein product: CASSLGASYNEQFF.

This chain uses TRBV4-2 with TRBJ2-5; D unclear. CDR1 is LGHNA and CDR2 is YNFKEQ in the germline V gene. V lost 0 bases, J lost 5 bases, and 10 bases lay in between. The CDR3 sequence is 14 residues long. CDR3 region: CASSQEASRETQYF. DNA of the CDR3: TGTGCCAGCAGCCAAGAAGCGAGCCGGGAGACCCAGTACTTC.

Regarding this clone: Mismatch with germline at one junction end may stem from a read error. The genes are TRBV10-2 and TRBJ2-7; the match to TRBD1 covers 12 bases. CDR1 is WSHSY and CDR2 is SAAADI in the germline V gene. The CDR3 length is 15 residues. The CDR3 region is CASSQSGQGAYEQYF. As DNA, the CDR3 is TGTGCCAGCAGTCAATCGGGACAGGGGGCGTACGAGCAGTACTTC.

The chain employs TRBV27 and TRBJ2-6; D unclear. CDR1 is MNHEY and CDR2 is SMNVEV in the germline V gene (reference sequence). The V and J ends lost 1 base and 0 bases respectively, with 10 bases between them. CDR3 length: 17 amino acids. The CDR3 nucleotides are TGTGCCAGCAGTTTATTGGGTTGGTCCTCTGGGGCCAACGTCCTGACTTTC. Amino acids: CASSLLGWSSGANVLTF.

This sequence joins TRBV7-2 and TRBJ2-7; D gene unclear. In germline, CDR1 is SGHTA, CDR2 FQGNSA. CDR3 size: 15 residues. V was clipped by 5 bases and J by 1 base, with 15 bases between them. CDR3 DNA sequence: TGTGCCAGCAGCCCTCTCTTGAATCCGTCCTACGAGCAGTACTTC. It yields the protein CASSPLLNPSYEQYF.

J is TRBJ1-1 and V is TRBV5-1; TRBD1 aligns across 8 bases. The V and J ends lost 4 bases and 1 base, in that order; junction bases with no gene match: 6. The CDR3 spans 15 residues. Germline V CDR1 and CDR2: SGHRS, YFSETQ. The CDR3 protein is CASSLTGVANTEAFF. The DNA for the CDR3 is TGCGCCAGCAGCCTGACAGGGGTGGCGAACACTGAAGCTTTCTTT.

There are a few counts of this clone. The J gene is TRBJ1-1, the V gene TRBV6-5; maybe TRBD1 (5 bases). Trimming took off 6 bases at V and 4 bases at J, with 18 bases between the two ends. The CDR3 consists of 15 residues. Per germline, CDR1 MNHEY and CDR2 SVGAGI. The CDR3 here is CASSPLPGRGTEAFF. The CDR3 DNA reads TGTGCCAGCAGCCCCCTCCCAGGGAGAGGCACTGAAGCTTTCTTT.

The CDR3 nucleotides read TGCGCCAGCAGCGCAGCCGACCCCTATGGCTACACCTTC. Its translation is CASSAADPYGYTF. The chain couples TRBV5-1 to TRBJ1-2; D not resolved. Trimming removed 4 bases at V and 4 bases at J, with 11 bases between. The CDR3 is 13 residues long. CDR1 and CDR2 (germline): SGHRS, YFSETQ.

This chain connects TRBV7-9 to TRBJ1-5; D uncertain. CDR1 is SEHNR, CDR2 FQNEAQ, per germline (reference sequence). The CDR3 runs 15 residues. V dropped 5 bases and J dropped 1 base, with 12 bases sitting between them. The CDR3 protein is CASSPVAGSNQPQHF. In nucleotides, the CDR3 is TGTGCCAGCAGCCCGGTCGCTGGGAGCAATCAGCCCCAGCATTTT.

J is TRBJ2-5 and V is TRBV7-9; no clear D. The CDR3 is 13 amino acids. The ends were cut back, 8 bases at V and 5 bases at J, with 15 bases in the middle. Per germline, CDR1 SEHNR and CDR2 FQNEAQ (reference sequence). CDR3 DNA: TGTGCCAGCGGCCCACCTCCACAGGAGACCCAGTACTTC. Its translation: CASGPPPQETQYF. The whole variable domain, filled in from reference TRBV7-9 and TRBJ2-5, reads DTGVSQNPRHKITKRGQNVTFRCDPISEHNRLYWYRQTLGQGPEFLTYFQNEAQLEKSRLLSDRFSAERPKGSFSTLEIQRTEQGDSAMYLCASGPPPQETQYFGPGTRLLVL.

The chain is built from TRBV6-5 and TRBJ1-2; TRBD1 aligns across 7 bases. V shed 5 bases, J shed 8 bases, and the junction held 11 bases outside the gene matches. This CDR3 comprises 14 residues. CDR1 and CDR2 (germline): MNHEY, SVGAGI. DNA for the CDR3: TGTGCCAGCAGTCCGTTGGGACAGAGAGAGGGCTACACCTTC. This codes for CASSPLGQREGYTF.

The chain employs TRBV6-6 and TRBJ1-4; 9 positions agree with TRBD1. CDR3 length: 16 amino acids. The V gene's germline CDR1 is MNHNY and CDR2 SVGAGI (reference sequence). The ends lost 2 bases at V and 0 bases at J; junction bases unmatched: 1. CDR3 loop: CASSYGTGSTNEKLFF. CDR3 nucleotide sequence: TGTGCCAGCAGTTACGGGACAGGGTCAACTAATGAAAAACTGTTTTTT.

V and J are TRBV18 and TRBJ2-1, with 7 bases fitting TRBD1. The V gene end was trimmed by 6 bases and the J gene end by 6 bases; junction bases not matched to a gene: 5. The CDR3 is 13 amino acids. CDR1 is KGHSH and CDR2 is LQKENI in the germline V gene. CDR3 protein: CASSTGQVNEQFF. For the CDR3, the DNA is TGTGCCAGCTCCACCGGACAGGTCAATGAGCAGTTCTTC.

The genes are TRBV28 and TRBJ2-7; 9 bases match TRBD1. There are 16 residues in the CDR3. Germline V gene sequence: CDR1 MDHEN, CDR2 SYDVKM. V dropped 4 bases and J dropped 3; count of bases not matched to a gene: 10. In nucleotides, the CDR3 is TGTGCCAGCAGTTCCACCCCGGGACAGGGCATCTACGAGCAGTACTTC. It codes for CASSSTPGQGIYEQYF.

V gene TRBV11-3 combines with J gene TRBJ2-3; possibly TRBD1 for D (7 bases). CDR1 and CDR2 from the germline V gene are SGHNT and YENEEA. This CDR3 has 16 amino acids. V was shortened by 0 bases and J by 2 bases, with 12 bases between the two germline ends. The CDR3 bases are TGTGCCAGCAGCTTAGAAGGAGGGGGCTCCACAGATACGCAGTATTTT. Its translation: CASSLEGGGSTDTQYF.

This clone was seen once. The chain employs TRBV9 and TRBJ1-1; D unresolved. The germline gives CDR1 SGDLS, CDR2 YYNGEE. Trimming pared 0 bases from V and 1 base from J, leaving 4 bases between. The CDR3 has 13 residues. CDR3 in amino acids: CASSVESNTEAFF. The CDR3 DNA sequence: TGTGCCAGCAGCGTAGAGTCGAACACTGAAGCTTTCTTT.

The chain joins TRBV27 to TRBJ2-3, with 7 bases identical to TRBD1. Trimming took 6 bases from V and 3 from J; bases not matched to a gene: 6. The CDR3 has 14 residues. Germline CDR1 MNHEY, CDR2 SMNVEV (reference sequence). The CDR3 sequence is CASRAYRGTDTQYF. CDR3 bases: TGTGCCAGCAGGGCTTACAGGGGAACAGATACGCAGTATTTT.

The genes are TRBV2 and TRBJ1-5; 7 bases line up with TRBD1. Germline V lookup: CDR1 SNHLY, CDR2 FYNNEI. J was trimmed by 3 bases and V by 3 bases; bases with no gene match: 8. CDR3 size: 16 residues. CDR3 sequence (DNA): TGTGCCAGCAGTGAGGTGCGACAGGGCCCCAATCAGCCCCAGCATTTT. Translated: CASSEVRQGPNQPQHF.